The T cell receptor beta chain described here comes from a study of blood T cell repertoires in COVID-19. V gave up 1 base and J gave up 2 bases; unmatched junction bases: 4. Germline loops: CDR1 KGHDR, CDR2 SFDVKD. CDR3 size: 16 residues. Sequenced by immunoSEQ multiplex PCR; TCRdb stores in-frame clones only, minus some. The table records a few hundred thousand clones, approximately 85% of them present only once. Input material: PBMCs or T cells enriched from blood (not recorded which). The chain couples TRBV24-1 to TRBJ2-3; 8 nucleotides line up with TRBD2. This clonotype was sampled from a man aged 25-45 years who had recovered from COVID-19. CDR3 in amino acids: CATSDFGGASTDTQYF. CDR3 coding DNA: TGTGCCACCAGTGATTTCGGGGGGGCGTCCACAGATACGCAGTATTTT.